The following is a T cell receptor beta chain sequence with its context. The antigen is undetermined. The CDR3 runs to 17 residues. Per the germline V gene, CDR1 is SGHAT and CDR2 is FQNNGV. Trimming removed 3 bases at V and 1 base at J, with 17 bases between. The TCRbeta library incorporated unique molecular identifiers. One entry per CDR3 protein, called by TCRdb with MiXCR from the PCR reads. The sample shows a few hundred thousand distinct CDR3 sequences, 20% to 30% of them seen only once. These data are taken from a study of T-cell reconstitution after alpha-beta-depleted transplantation in children. Study-level results: There were reportedly several hundred expanded graft clones from which alpha-beta T cells came about two months after transplant. TCRbeta diversity was high at day 60 in some patients (a result of surviving recipient T cells and thymic progenitors). One year after transplant, T-cell counts and diversity came mostly from newly produced T cells.

Specimen: PBMCs, collected before TCRalphabeta/CD19-depleted stem cell transplant. The rearrangement links TRBV11-2 to TRBJ2-3, with D possibly matching TRBD2 (6 bases). The TCR sequence derives from a boy in the first two years of life with Wiskott-Aldrich syndrome, due to receive a stem cell transplant. For the CDR3, the DNA is TGTGCCAGCAGCTTCGATCTCTACGGGAGAGGCACAGATACGCAGTATTTT. This translates into CASSFDLYGRGTDTQYF.